These 26 T cell receptor beta chains came from one sample sequenced in a study of regulatory T cells in long-lasting Graves disease. Specified time point: newly diagnosed GD, antithyroid drugs for less than 3 months. TCR sequences were obtained from RNA taken from PBMCs. Investigators prepared the TCR beta libraries by applying iRepertoire HTBI primers and Arm-PCR of CDR3 regions. TCRdb itself ran the multiplex PCR reads through MiXCR, one entry per CDR3 protein. The sample holds 550,000 to 650,000 distinct CDR3 sequences, roughly 16% seen once. The data were also submitted as part of a second study, on T cells in Graves' hyperthyroidism and ophthalmopathy.

The input for sequencing was peripheral blood mononuclear cells (PBMCs), taken at new diagnosis, from a patient treated with antithyroid drugs. All receptors derive from a man aged 18 to 29 with Graves disease.

The gene calls are TRBV5-1 and TRBJ1-3; TRBD1 matches at 9 bases. Germline CDR1 and CDR2: SGHRS and YFSETQ. This CDR3 has 15 residues. The V segment lost 3 bases and the J segment 4 bases; nucleotides outside the gene matches: 5. Written as DNA, the CDR3 is TGCGCCAGCAGCTGGGACAGGGCACGGGGAAACACCATATATTTT. It translates to CASSWDRARGNTIYF.

The genes are TRBV4-1 and TRBJ2-7; 11 bases map to TRBD2. Germline lookup yields CDR1 MGHRA and CDR2 YSYEKL. V lost 4 bases, J lost 6 bases, and 11 bases stayed unmatched. The CDR3 covers 16 residues. This chain's CDR3 is CASSLPPTSGSSEQYF. The CDR3 DNA reads as TGCGCCAGCAGCCTCCCTCCCACTAGCGGGAGTTCCGAGCAGTACTTC.

There are a few counts of this clonotype. This chain joins TRBV24-1 and TRBJ2-5; unclear D gene. With 4 bases removed from V and 2 bases from J, the gap between germline ends came to 4 bases. The CDR3 runs to 12 residues. The germline CDR1 and CDR2 sequences are KGHDR and SFDVKD. The CDR3 is CATSDPQETQYF. DNA for the CDR3: TGTGCCACCAGTGACCCGCAAGAGACCCAGTACTTC.

The J gene is TRBJ1-5, the V gene TRBV28; weak D call: TRBD1 (5 bases). V lost 7 bases and J lost 7, with 14 bases in between. The CDR3 totals 13 residues. Germline V lookup: CDR1 MDHEN, CDR2 SYDVKM. The CDR3: CASNRRFKQPQHF. The CDR3 nucleotides are TGTGCCAGCAACAGGAGGTTCAAACAGCCCCAGCATTTT.

As concerns this clonotype: This may arise from a read error, as a much more abundant clone is one base away. The J gene is TRBJ2-7, the V gene TRBV11-2; D is unclear. V lost 1 base and J 3 bases, leaving 7 bases between the germline ends. This CDR3 spans 13 amino acids. Germline V gene lookup returns CDR1 SGHAT and CDR2 FQNNGV. The CDR3 spells CASSLGWNYEQYF. In DNA form, the CDR3 reads TGTGCCAGCAGCTTAGGTTGGAACTACGAGCAGTACTTC. Supplemented by reference TRBV11-2 and TRBJ2-7, the full variable domain reads EAGVAQSPRYKIIEKRQSVAFWCNPISGHATLYWYQQILGQGPKLLIQFQNNGVVDDSQLPKDRFSAERLKGVDSTLKIQPAKLEDSAVYLCASSLGWNYEQYFGPGTRLTVT.

This clonotype was recorded at least ten times. The rearrangement links TRBV28 to TRBJ2-1; 10 bases fit TRBD2. The ends lost 11 bases at V and 8 bases at J; junction bases unmatched: 6. This CDR3 contains 12 residues. From germline, CDR1 is MDHEN and CDR2 SYDVKM. The CDR3 DNA sequence: TGTGCCGGCTCTGGACTAGCGGATGAGCAGTTCTTC. Translated: CAGSGLADEQFF.

This clonotype came up many times. The chain links TRBV6-2 or TRBV6-3 to TRBJ2-7, with D unclear. CDR1 is MNHEY, CDR2 SVGEGT, per germline. Trimming left V 3 bases short and J 0 bases short, with 6 bases between. The CDR3 totals 13 residues. The CDR3 region is CASSYSSSYEQYF. CDR3 nucleotides: TGTGCCAGCAGTTATTCTAGCTCCTACGAGCAGTACTTC.

Turning to this clonotype: A much larger clone differs by one base, so this may be a read error. The chain carries TRBV20-1 and TRBJ2-7; no clear D gene. The ends were cut back, 0 bases at V and 6 bases at J, with 12 bases in the middle. CDR3 size: 13 residues. CDR1 and CDR2 (germline): DFQATT, SNEGSKA (reference sequence). CDR3 protein: CSARDPWVGEQYF. The CDR3 DNA follows: TGCAGTGCTAGAGACCCATGGGTCGGCGAGCAGTACTTC.

This clonotype has a count of ten or more. The chain's CDR3 is CASSGAVLNYGYTF. The DNA for the CDR3 is TGTGCCAGCAGTGGGGCAGTCTTAAACTATGGCTACACCTTC. The chain uses TRBV2 and TRBJ1-2; D is unresolved. The CDR3 totals 14 residues. The V end lost 4 bases, the J end lost 2 bases, and 11 bases lay between the germline ends. The germline V gene has CDR1 SNHLY and CDR2 FYNNEI.

V is TRBV28 and J is TRBJ1-5; 11 bases are shared with TRBD1. Germline CDR1 is MDHEN and CDR2 is SYDVKM. Unmatched junction bases numbered 5, after V lost 10 bases and J lost 6 bases. The CDR3 sequence is 13 residues long. The CDR3 nucleotides are TGTGCCACCGGACAGGGGGCCTTTCAGCCCCAGCATTTT. Protein: CATGQGAFQPQHF.

This clonotype was seen at least ten times. The V and J genes are TRBV11-2 and TRBJ2-5; 7 bases are shared with TRBD2. The CDR3 has 16 residues. The junction had 5 bases not matched to a gene; V was cut back by 0 bases and J by 1 base. Germline CDR1 SGHAT, CDR2 FQNNGV. As DNA, the CDR3 is TGTGCCAGCAGCTTAGATCAGGGAGGGCTCCAAGAGACCCAGTACTTC. It specifies CASSLDQGGLQETQYF.

As regards this clonotype: A much larger clonotype is one base distant, so this may be a read error. The genes are TRBV7-3 and TRBJ2-1; TRBD1 aligns across 9 bases. V gave up 4 bases and J gave up 8 bases; unmatched junction bases: 9. This CDR3 spans 15 amino acids. In germline, CDR1 is SGHTA, CDR2 FQGTGA. The DNA for the CDR3 is TGTGCCAGCAGCTGGGGACAGGGCATGCATGATGAGCAGTTCTTC. Translating gives CASSWGQGMHDEQFF.

Written as DNA, the CDR3 is TGTGCCAGCAGCTTGGCCGGGTACAACCAGCATTTT. It translates to CASSLAGYNQHF. J is TRBJ1-5 and V is TRBV5-6; D is unclear. From germline, CDR1 is SGHDT and CDR2 YYEEEE. Trimming shortened V by 0 bases and J by 12 bases, and 10 bases separated the two germline ends. CDR3 size: 12 residues.

This clonotype was seen ten or more times. This chain uses TRBV11-2 with TRBJ1-1; D remains unclear. This CDR3 comprises 16 residues. From germline, CDR1 is SGHAT and CDR2 FQNNGV. The germline V and J ends were trimmed by 0 bases and 2 bases, with 13 bases remaining between them. The CDR3 DNA reads TGTGCCAGCAGCTTAGATCAGGCTGCTCTTAACACTGAAGCTTTCTTT. This translates into CASSLDQAALNTEAFF.

The chain combines TRBV20-1 with TRBJ2-1, with 7 bases identical to TRBD2. CDR3 size: 13 residues. Germline lookup yields CDR1 DFQATT and CDR2 SNEGSKA (reference sequence). CDR3 DNA sequence: TGCCTTCCCCTAGCGGTGTCCTACAATGAGCAGTTCTTC. It translates to CLPLAVSYNEQFF.

The chain is built from TRBV19 and TRBJ2-7; 12 bases align to TRBD1. The CDR3 length is 14 residues. The germline CDR1 and CDR2 sequences are LNHDA and SQIVND (reference sequence). With V trimmed by 11 bases and J by 6 bases, 11 bases remained unmatched. CDR3 nucleotides: TGTGCCCCTCCTCTCGGGACAGGGGGCTTCGAGCAGTACTTC. It is translated as CAPPLGTGGFEQYF.

The chain carries TRBV7-8 and TRBJ2-3; 10 positions agree with TRBD1. Germline CDR1 is SGHVS and CDR2 is FQNEAQ. This CDR3 contains 15 residues. The V and J ends lost 5 bases and 3 bases, in that order; junction bases with no gene match: 5. The CDR3 spells CASSTPGQGTDTQYF. The CDR3 DNA reads TGTGCCAGCAGCACACCGGGACAGGGGACAGATACGCAGTATTTT.

This clonotype has ten or more counts. The chain joins TRBV6-5 to TRBJ2-2, with 8 bases lining up with TRBD2. The CDR3 runs to 16 residues. V trimming: 1 base; J trimming: 4 bases; junction bases outside the gene matches: 5. Germline V gene sequence: CDR1 MNHEY, CDR2 SVGAGI. The CDR3 coding sequence is TGTGCCAGCAGTTACTTCGATGGGACTAGCACCGGGGAGCTGTTTTTT. Its translation is CASSYFDGTSTGELFF.

Ten or more counts support this clonotype. V and J are TRBV3-1 and TRBJ2-1; 11 bases match TRBD2. Germline V gene sequence: CDR1 LGHDT, CDR2 YNNKEL (reference sequence). The trim removed 1 base at V and 9 bases at J, leaving 5 bases unmatched. The CDR3 totals 15 residues. For the CDR3, the DNA is TGTGCCAGCAGCCAAGCTGGGACTAGCGGTGGTGAGCAGTTCTTC. As protein: CASSQAGTSGGEQFF.

This clonotype was seen repeatedly, ten times or more. This chain joins TRBV10-3 and TRBJ1-2; perhaps TRBD1 as D (5 bases). In germline, CDR1 is ENHRY, CDR2 SYGVKD. The germline V and J ends were trimmed by 3 bases and 0 bases, with 14 bases remaining between them. The CDR3 has 16 amino acids. Here the CDR3 DNA reads TGTGCCATCAGTGATGCCAGGGTTGTAGCTAACTATGGCTACACCTTC. Translating it yields CAISDARVVANYGYTF.

This clonotype was recorded many times. The V gene is TRBV5-1, the J gene TRBJ2-1; 10 bases align to TRBD2. Trimming took 7 bases from V and 0 from J; bases not matched to a gene: 4. The germline CDR1 and CDR2 sequences are SGHRS and YFSETQ. This CDR3 region has 15 residues. In DNA, the CDR3 is TGCGCCAGCCAACTAGCGGGAACCTCCTACAATGAGCAGTTCTTC. Translating gives CASQLAGTSYNEQFF.

This clonotype was seen a handful of times. V and J are TRBV5-1 and TRBJ2-2, with 7 positions matching TRBD1. This CDR3 spans 15 amino acids. Germline assignment: CDR1 SGHRS and CDR2 YFSETQ. J gave up 1 base and V 2 bases, and 2 bases lay outside the gene matches. The CDR3 DNA sequence: TGCGCCAGCAGCTTCGGACAGGAGAACACCGGGGAGCTGTTTTTT. Translating it yields CASSFGQENTGELFF.

This clonotype was picked up many times. The rearrangement uses TRBV20-1 and TRBJ2-5; 12 bases are shared with TRBD2. The CDR3 is 18 residues long. Trimming at V came to 1 base and at J to 4 bases, leaving 13 bases not matched to a gene. Germline loops: CDR1 DFQATT, CDR2 SNEGSKA (reference sequence). The CDR3 DNA follows: TGCAGTGCTAGAGGGAGGCCTAGCGGGAGGGAGATCCGAGAGACCCAGTACTTC. It codes for CSARGRPSGREIRETQYF.

The chain employs TRBV28 and TRBJ2-3; 7 bases are shared with TRBD2. CDR3 length: 17 amino acids. Germline-derived CDR1 and CDR2 are MDHEN and SYDVKM. The J segment lost 0 bases and the V segment lost 5 bases, leaving 11 bases of the junction unmatched. Written as DNA, the CDR3 is TGTGCCAGCAGTCCCCCCGAGCTAGCGGAGAGCACAGATACGCAGTATTTT. Translating it yields CASSPPELAESTDTQYF.

This clonotype appeared a few times. This CDR3 reads CASSQGAGKGVYEQYF. The DNA for the CDR3 is TGCGCCAGCAGCCAAGGGGCAGGGAAGGGGGTCTACGAGCAGTACTTC. The chain recombines TRBV4-1 with TRBJ2-7, with D perhaps TRBD1 (6 bases). The CDR3 spans 16 residues. Trimming removed 1 base at V and 3 bases at J, with 16 bases between. Germline assignment: CDR1 MGHRA and CDR2 YSYEKL.

This clonotype has just a few counts. In nucleotides, the CDR3 is TGCAGTGCTATTATTCCACAGAGTAACACCGGGGAGCTGTTTTTT. It encodes CSAIIPQSNTGELFF. The rearrangement uses TRBV20-1 and TRBJ2-2; D call uncertain. V lost 4 bases, J lost 2 bases, and 14 bases lay in between. The CDR3 has 15 amino acids. Germline V gene sequence: CDR1 DFQATT, CDR2 SNEGSKA (reference sequence).